The present TCR beta chain was sequenced within a study of cytomegalovirus exposure and HLA in healthy donors. Study-level background: One earlier analysis, a look at some 180 million T cells, found 100 million to 130 million unique TCR beta sequences.

In the case of this clone: Its antigen is undetermined.

Use of 60 Vbeta and 13 Jbeta primers characterized the PCR. The repertoire was sequenced with immunoSEQ multiplex PCR; TCRdb's copy has only in-frame clones and lacks some. The sample includes 89,000 or so clones, more than 60% seen only once; the top ten take roughly 11%. Trimming left V 9 bases short and J 2 bases short, with 15 bases between. Germline CDR1 MNHEY, CDR2 SMNVEV (reference sequence). The CDR3 extends over 14 amino acids. Points from the study as a whole: One later analysis reportedly identified an Asian-associated ancestry cluster that showed fewer N-insertions than the approximately 670-donor mean. Researchers catalogued around 150 TCR beta chains as cytomegalovirus-associated.

This chain connects TRBV27 to TRBJ2-3; D remains ambiguous. The sample taken for sequencing was PBMCs. The TCR was taken from a man aged 18 to 35 in good health and CMV-seropositive. The CDR3 here is CASAEELATDTQYF. Here the CDR3 DNA reads TGTGCCAGTGCTGAGGAGTTAGCCACAGATACGCAGTATTTT.